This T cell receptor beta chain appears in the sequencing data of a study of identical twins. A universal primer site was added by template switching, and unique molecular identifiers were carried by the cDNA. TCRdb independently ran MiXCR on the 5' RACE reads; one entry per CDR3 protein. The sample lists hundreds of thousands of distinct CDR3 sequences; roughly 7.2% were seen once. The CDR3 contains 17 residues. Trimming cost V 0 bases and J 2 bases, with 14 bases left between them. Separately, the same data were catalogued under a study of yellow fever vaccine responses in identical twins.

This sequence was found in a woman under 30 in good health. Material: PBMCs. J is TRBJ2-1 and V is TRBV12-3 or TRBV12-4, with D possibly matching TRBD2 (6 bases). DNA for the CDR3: TGTGCCAGCAGTTTAGCGCTTCTAGCGACTACCTACAATGAGCAGTTCTTC. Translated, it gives CASSLALLATTYNEQFF.